The 28 T cell receptor beta chains below all came from one sample that was sequenced in a study of blood T cell repertoires in COVID-19. Profiling relied on immunoSEQ multiplex PCR, and the TCRdb table lists in-frame clones only, not all of them. The sample lists fewer than 300,000 clones, approximately 84% occurring once. Material: peripheral blood. The receptors were sampled from a man aged 45-60 years with COVID-19, enrolled during active disease.

The V and J genes are TRBV19 and TRBJ2-7, with TRBD1 matching over 8 bases. CDR3 length: 19 amino acids. V shed 2 bases, J shed 7 bases, and the junction held 22 bases outside the gene matches. Germline loops: CDR1 LNHDA, CDR2 SQIVND (reference sequence). The DNA of the CDR3 is TGTGCCAGTAGTATACGCGGACAGGGTGTATTAGGATCCCAGAGAGAGCAGTACTTC. Its protein product is CASSIRGQGVLGSQREQYF.

This chain uses TRBV18 with TRBJ1-2, with 7 bases lining up with TRBD1. J gave up 10 bases and V 3 bases, and 2 bases lay outside the gene matches. Germline loops: CDR1 KGHSH, CDR2 LQKENI. The length of the CDR3 is 11 residues. The CDR3, as DNA: TGTGCCAGCTCACCGGGACAGTTCTACACCTTC. It specifies CASSPGQFYTF.

The count of this clone is one. The chain is built from TRBV2 and TRBJ1-1; 8 bases agree with TRBD1. Germline trimming cut 8 bases from V and 4 bases from J; bases unmatched to any gene: 6. The germline gives CDR1 SNHLY, CDR2 FYNNEI. The CDR3 is 13 residues long. The CDR3 DNA reads TGTGCCAGCGACGAAACAGGGGGCACTGAAGCTTTCTTT. This gives the protein CASDETGGTEAFF.

This clone was seen just once. The gene calls are TRBV29-1 and TRBJ1-5; D unresolved. This CDR3 is 11 amino acids long. Trimming pared 6 bases from V and 7 bases from J, leaving 10 bases between. The germline V gene encodes CDR1 SQVTM and CDR2 ANQGSEA. The CDR3 protein is CSVGSSQPQHF. The CDR3 nucleotides are TGCAGCGTCGGGAGTTCCCAGCCCCAGCATTTT.

The chain is built from TRBV2 and TRBJ1-1, with 9 bases that match TRBD1. Unmatched junction bases numbered 2, after V lost 8 bases and J lost 1 base. This CDR3 contains 13 residues. Germline V CDR1 and CDR2: SNHLY, FYNNEI. DNA for the CDR3: TGTGCCAGCCAACAGGGGGCGAACACTGAAGCTTTCTTT. Translated: CASQQGANTEAFF.

V is TRBV12-3 or TRBV12-4 and J is TRBJ2-6; D gene uncertain. V lost 6 bases to trimming and J lost 4 bases, with 7 bases between them. The CDR3 runs 13 residues. CDR3: CASRTTGANVLTF. Here the CDR3 DNA reads TGTGCCAGCAGAACGACAGGGGCCAACGTCCTGACTTTC.

The rearrangement joins TRBV2 to TRBJ2-2; 7 bases map to TRBD1. This CDR3 is 14 amino acids long. The germline gives CDR1 SNHLY, CDR2 FYNNEI. After removal of 7 bases from V and 5 bases from J, the junction contained 7 bases not matched to a gene. The CDR3 DNA follows: TGTGCCAGCACCCGGGACAGAGCAACCGGGGAGCTGTTTTTT. Amino acids: CASTRDRATGELFF.

The gene calls are TRBV2 and TRBJ1-5, with D unresolved. The germline gives CDR1 SNHLY, CDR2 FYNNEI. V was trimmed by 6 bases and J by 0 bases, leaving 15 bases between them. CDR3 length: 16 residues. The CDR3 spells CASRLGGWYSNQPQHF. The CDR3 DNA reads TGTGCCAGCAGACTCGGCGGGTGGTATAGCAATCAGCCCCAGCATTTT.

The CDR3 reads CASSSRSPGAYNEQFF. The CDR3 DNA reads TGTGCCAGCAGCTCTAGGTCGCCGGGAGCCTACAATGAGCAGTTCTTC. The chain employs TRBV11-1 and TRBJ2-1; a weak D match, TRBD2 (6 bases). V was cut by 4 bases and J by 2 bases, with 15 bases left in between. The CDR3 consists of 16 residues. CDR1 is SGHAT, CDR2 FQDESV, per germline (reference sequence).

The chain carries TRBV18 and TRBJ1-2, with a weak D call TRBD1 (5 bases). The CDR3 is made up of 16 amino acids. Trimming cost V 6 bases and J 5 bases, with 22 bases left between them. Germline V gives CDR1 KGHSH, CDR2 LQKENI. For the CDR3, the DNA is TGTGCCAGCTCGATTGACAGAATGATGACGAGTTATGGCTACACCTTC. Encoded protein: CASSIDRMMTSYGYTF.

The chain links TRBV30 to TRBJ2-7, with a tentative D call TRBD1 (6 bases). The CDR3 runs 12 residues. Germline CDR1 and CDR2: GTSNPN and SVGIG (reference sequence). V was trimmed by 5 bases and J by 2 bases, leaving 10 bases between them. The CDR3 protein is CAWQGTTYEQYF. DNA of the CDR3: TGTGCCTGGCAGGGGACAACCTACGAGCAGTACTTC. The variable domain in full, with the rest retrieved from reference TRBV30 and TRBJ2-7, is SQTIHQWPATLVQPVGSPLSLECTVEGTSNPNLYWYRQAAGRGLQLLFYSVGIGQISSEVPQNLSASRPQDRQFILSSKKLLLSDSGFYLCAWQGTTYEQYFGPGTRLTVT.

This clone was counted only a few times. CDR3 in amino acids: CASLRTGRVNQPQHF. DNA of the CDR3: TGTGCCAGCTTAAGGACGGGGAGGGTCAATCAGCCCCAGCATTTT. The chain carries TRBV6-5 and TRBJ1-5; no definite D call. Trimming pared 8 bases from V and 3 bases from J, leaving 17 bases between. The V gene's germline CDR1 is MNHEY and CDR2 SVGAGI. The CDR3 length is 15 residues.

A single count supports this clone. This rearrangement joins TRBV5-1 to TRBJ1-6, with D maybe TRBD1 (5 bases). CDR3 length equals 15 residues. In germline, CDR1 is SGHRS, CDR2 YFSETQ. With 4 bases removed from V and 9 bases from J, the gap between germline ends came to 17 bases. The CDR3 region has the DNA TGCGCCAGCAGCCAGTACGGAGGGGAAACTTCACCCCTCCACTTT. Translating it yields CASSQYGGETSPLHF.

V gene TRBV18 combines with J gene TRBJ2-7; 7 bases are shared with TRBD2. Per germline, CDR1 KGHSH and CDR2 LQKENI. With V trimmed by 2 bases and J by 3 bases, 10 bases remained unmatched. The CDR3 consists of 16 residues. In nucleotides, the CDR3 is TGTGCCAGCTCACCAAGTGGGAGGGGTGGATTCTACGAGCAGTACTTC. It codes for CASSPSGRGGFYEQYF.

CDR3 protein: CASSLLAGTGGRHEQYF. Written as DNA, the CDR3 is TGTGCCAGCAGTTTACTAGCCGGGACAGGGGGAAGGCACGAGCAGTACTTC. This sequence joins TRBV28 and TRBJ2-7; 11 bases line up with TRBD1. The germline V gene encodes CDR1 MDHEN and CDR2 SYDVKM. Trimming at V came to 2 bases and at J to 5 bases, leaving 11 bases not matched to a gene. The CDR3 runs 17 residues.

The genes are TRBV6-5 and TRBJ2-1, with D hard to call. The CDR3 consists of 14 residues. CDR1 and CDR2 from the germline V gene are MNHEY and SVGAGI. V lost 6 bases and J lost 0, with 9 bases in between. The CDR3 reads CASSPLFSYNEQFF. The CDR3 nucleotides read TGTGCCAGCAGCCCCCTCTTCTCCTACAATGAGCAGTTCTTC.

This clone was detected only a few times. The CDR3 coding sequence is TGTGCCAGCAGTGCCACCGCTAGCGGGAGGGCCCCGACCGGGGAGCTGTTTTTT. The encoded protein is CASSATASGRAPTGELFF. The chain recombines TRBV6-1 with TRBJ2-2; 12 nucleotides align to TRBD2. The trim removed 4 bases at V and 5 bases at J, leaving 11 bases unmatched. The germline V gene encodes CDR1 MNHNS and CDR2 SASEGT. CDR3 length equals 18 residues.

In this sample, this clone turned up a few times. The chain recombines TRBV3-1 (or the pseudogene TRBV3-2) with TRBJ2-7; tentatively, D is TRBD2 (6 bases). This CDR3 spans 12 amino acids. In germline, CDR1 is LGHDT, CDR2 YNNKEL (reference sequence). Trimming left V 1 base short and J 6 bases short, with 7 bases between. As DNA, the CDR3 is TGTGCCAGCAGCCAAGCGGGAGCCGAGCAGTACTTC. Translation: CASSQAGAEQYF.

The V and J genes are TRBV27 and TRBJ2-1, with 7 bases aligning to TRBD2. The CDR3 is 17 residues long. The V and J ends lost 5 bases and 4 bases, in that order; junction bases with no gene match: 14. The germline CDR1 and CDR2 sequences are MNHEY and SMNVEV (reference sequence). The CDR3 is CASSPPGGGGGYNEQFF. The CDR3 coding sequence is TGTGCCAGCAGTCCCCCCGGCGGGGGTGGAGGGTACAATGAGCAGTTCTTC.

The genes are TRBV5-1 and TRBJ2-5; tentatively, D is TRBD2 (5 bases). The CDR3 loop spans 13 amino acids. Germline V CDR1 and CDR2: SGHRS, YFSETQ. The germline V and J ends were trimmed by 2 bases and 3 bases, with 8 bases remaining between them. The CDR3 sequence: CASSFPSKETQYF. CDR3 coding DNA: TGCGCCAGCAGCTTCCCTAGCAAAGAGACCCAGTACTTC.

Remarks on this clone: This sample includes further DNA sequences coding for the same CDR3. J is TRBJ2-2 and V is TRBV2; unclear D gene. CDR3 length: 14 amino acids. Between the trimmed V and J ends, which lost 3 bases and 2 bases, there was a span of 7 bases. Germline lookup yields CDR1 SNHLY and CDR2 FYNNEI. CDR3 protein: CASSERRNTGELFF. In nucleotides, the CDR3 is TGTGCCAGCAGTGAGCGGAGAAACACCGGGGAGCTGTTTTTT.

This clone appeared a few times. The V call is TRBV3-1 (or the pseudogene TRBV3-2), the J call TRBJ1-6; the D gene is possibly TRBD1 (5 bases). The CDR3 length is 16 residues. Germline assignment: CDR1 LGHDT and CDR2 YNNKEL (reference sequence). The V and J ends lost 4 bases and 0 bases respectively, with 10 bases between them. The CDR3 region has the DNA TGTGCCAGCAGCCCGGGACTGAGCTCCTATAATTCACCCCTCCACTTT. Translation gives CASSPGLSSYNSPLHF.

V usage is TRBV7-6 and J usage is TRBJ2-1; TRBD2 aligns across 11 bases. Germline V CDR1 and CDR2: SGHVS, FNYEAQ. With V trimmed by 1 base and J by 3 bases, 5 bases remained unmatched. The CDR3 runs to 17 residues. The chain's CDR3 is CASSLGPTSGGYNEQFF. The CDR3 DNA follows: TGTGCCAGCAGCTTAGGTCCAACTAGCGGGGGCTACAATGAGCAGTTCTTC.

The rearrangement uses TRBV7-9 and TRBJ1-1; D is ambiguous. CDR3 length: 14 residues. With 3 bases removed from V and 0 bases from J, the gap between germline ends came to 8 bases. The germline V gene has CDR1 SEHNR and CDR2 FQNEAQ (reference sequence). The CDR3 DNA sequence: TGTGCCAGCAGCTTTGGAGGGTTGAACACTGAAGCTTTCTTT. Encoded protein: CASSFGGLNTEAFF.

This clone occurred a few times. This chain links TRBV7-2 with TRBJ2-5; D is unclear. The CDR3 consists of 13 residues. Trimming shortened V by 1 base and J by 4 bases, and 7 bases separated the two germline ends. Germline CDR1 SGHTA, CDR2 FQGNSA. The CDR3 DNA follows: TGTGCCAGCAGCTTAGGGAGTAGAGAGACCCAGTACTTC. Its protein is CASSLGSRETQYF. Based on the CDR3 plus reference TRBV7-2 and TRBJ2-5, the full variable domain is GAGVSQSPSNKVTEKGKDVELRCDPISGHTALYWYRQSLGQGLEFLIYFQGNSAPDKSGLPSDRFSAERTGGSVSTLTIQRTQQEDSAVYLCASSLGSRETQYFGPGTRLLVL.

This chain uses TRBV3-1 (or the pseudogene TRBV3-2) with TRBJ2-5; D gene ambiguous. There are 15 residues in the CDR3. Germline values: CDR1 LGHDT, CDR2 YNNKEL (reference sequence). The V gene lost 1 base and the J gene lost 2 bases, with 11 bases spanning the gap. Written as DNA, the CDR3 is TGTGCCAGCAGCCAAGTCCGCCTAGTGCAAGAGACCCAGTACTTC. This translates into CASSQVRLVQETQYF.

J is TRBJ2-1 and V is TRBV10-3; 10 bases are shared with TRBD1. The CDR3 is made up of 13 amino acids. The ends lost 8 bases at V and 5 bases at J; junction bases unmatched: 3. Germline values: CDR1 ENHRY, CDR2 SYGVKD. The CDR3 sequence is CAIGQGDDNEQFF. The CDR3, as DNA: TGTGCCATCGGACAGGGGGACGACAATGAGCAGTTCTTC.

This sequence joins TRBV19 and TRBJ1-2; D remains unclear. Germline V CDR1 and CDR2: LNHDA, SQIVND (reference sequence). The germline V and J ends were trimmed by 5 bases and 1 base, with 11 bases remaining between them. CDR3 length: 14 residues. The CDR3 loop is CASSQSGINYGYTF. As DNA, the CDR3 is TGTGCCAGTAGTCAGAGCGGGATTAACTATGGCTACACCTTC.